The source of this T cell receptor (beta chain) is a study of blood T cell repertoires in COVID-19. At the level of the study: Acute-phase and convalescent COVID-19 samples originated in the United States, Italy and Spain. The analysed material was cDNA or gDNA that came from T cells, B-cell-depleted T cells, or PBMCs.

One Seattle source followed patients from active infection through their disease course. Authors' methods: Nucleated cell counts were estimated from reference gene primer amplification. Profiling relied on immunoSEQ multiplex PCR, and the TCRdb table lists in-frame clones only, not all of them. The V and J calls and clone size were taken over from that table, and D and trimming were inferred from the DNA. The repertoire includes approximately 110,000 clones, 70% to 75% of them detected once, and 4.5% to 6% sits in the top ten. The TCR sequence derives from an elderly man with COVID-19, enrolled during active disease. The sample consisted of peripheral blood.

The CDR3 protein is CASSWGTTPTGELFF. As DNA, the CDR3 is TGCGCCAGCAGCTGGGGCACCACCCCTACCGGGGAGCTGTTTTTT. V is TRBV5-1 and J is TRBJ2-2, with D perhaps matching TRBD1 (5 bases). The V end was cut by 3 bases, the J end by 5 bases, with 14 bases between. Looked up from germline, CDR1 is SGHRS and CDR2 is YFSETQ. The CDR3 covers 15 residues.